The next 8 T cell receptor beta chains were all read from a single sample in a study of cytomegalovirus exposure and HLA in healthy donors. Primers: 60 Vbeta forward and 13 Jbeta reverse. Sequencing was performed with immunoSEQ multiplex PCR; in TCRdb, only in-frame clones are kept and a portion is missing. The sample has 55,000 to 70,000 clones, around three quarters seen once. Sequenced: PBMCs. Receptors were obtained from a woman aged 55-69 years in good health and CMV-seropositive.

The table lists this clone with a count of one. The rearrangement joins TRBV19 to TRBJ2-7; weak D call: TRBD1 (6 bases). Trimming stripped 6 bases from V and 0 bases from J, with 12 bases between. Germline V lookup: CDR1 LNHDA, CDR2 SQIVND (reference sequence). The CDR3 runs to 14 residues. The CDR3 sequence is CASRMDSASYEQYF. The CDR3 bases are TGTGCCAGTAGGATGGACAGCGCCTCCTACGAGCAGTACTTC.

The chain joins TRBV4-3 to TRBJ1-2; D is ambiguous. CDR3 length equals 15 residues. The germline V and J ends were trimmed by 0 bases and 2 bases, with 10 bases remaining between them. Per germline, CDR1 LGHNA and CDR2 YSLEER. The chain's CDR3 is CASSQEMGRNYGYTF. The CDR3 region has the DNA TGCGCCAGCAGCCAAGAGATGGGCAGGAACTATGGCTACACCTTC.

The chain links TRBV28 to TRBJ2-3; 9 bases line up with TRBD1. The CDR3 is made up of 15 amino acids. V lost 2 bases and J lost 3; bases outside the gene matches: 3. From germline, CDR1 is MDHEN and CDR2 SYDVKM. The CDR3 nucleotides are TGTGCCAGCAGTTTAGAGGGACAGGGAACAGATACGCAGTATTTT. Amino acid sequence: CASSLEGQGTDTQYF.

V and J are TRBV7-2 and TRBJ1-2; TRBD1 is a possible D gene (5 bases). Germline-derived CDR1 and CDR2 are SGHTA and FQGNSA. V gave up 4 bases and J gave up 7 bases, with 7 bases separating them. The CDR3 is 11 residues long. CDR3 in DNA: TGTGCCAGCAGCTCCAGGGTTGGCTACACCTTC. It is translated as CASSSRVGYTF.

This clone was detected once. The chain is built from TRBV27 and TRBJ1-6, with TRBD1 matching over 10 bases. This CDR3 comprises 17 residues. CDR1 and CDR2 from the germline V gene are MNHEY and SMNVEV (reference sequence). The ends lost 6 bases at V and 4 bases at J; junction bases unmatched: 9. CDR3 in DNA: TGTGCCAGCAGGATGGGACAGGGGAGGGAGTATAATTCACCCCTCCACTTT. Encoded protein: CASRMGQGREYNSPLHF.

This rearrangement joins TRBV5-6 to TRBJ2-7; 7 bases fit TRBD2. The CDR3 contains 15 residues. The V segment lost 2 bases and the J segment 0 bases; nucleotides outside the gene matches: 5. Germline CDR1 reads SGHDT; CDR2 reads YYEEEE. The CDR3 DNA reads as TGTGCCAGCAGCTTTGGGGGGGGTCCCTCCTACGAGCAGTACTTC. Residues: CASSFGGGPSYEQYF. The complete variable domain, with remaining parts taken from reference TRBV5-6 and TRBJ2-7, reads DAGVTQSPTHLIKTRGQQVTLRCSPKSGHDTVSWYQQALGQGPQFIFQYYEEEERQRGNFPDRFSGHQFPNYSSELNVNALLLGDSALYLCASSFGGGPSYEQYFGPGTRLTVT.

This rearrangement joins TRBV5-1 to TRBJ2-3, with 8 bases matching TRBD1. The CDR3 consists of 14 residues. CDR1 is SGHRS, CDR2 YFSETQ, per germline. The V segment lost 4 bases and the J segment 6 bases; nucleotides outside the gene matches: 7. In DNA, the CDR3 is TGCGCCAGCAGCCTGACAGGGGTGGAGGATACGCAGTATTTT. Translated: CASSLTGVEDTQYF.

The CDR3 DNA reads TGTGCCAGCACCATCACCGGGACAGGGGGCACTGAAGCTTTCTTT. Protein product: CASTITGTGGTEAFF. The V call is TRBV28, the J call TRBJ1-1; 11 bases are shared with TRBD1. From germline, CDR1 is MDHEN and CDR2 SYDVKM. There are 15 residues in the CDR3. The junction had 8 bases not matched to a gene; V was cut back by 7 bases and J by 4 bases.